These T cell receptor beta chains were read from a single sample in a study of T cell clonotyping in hematopoietic cell transplantation. Generated by immunoSEQ multiplex PCR, the TCRdb table keeps only in-frame clones and is missing some. Found here are fewer than 100,000 clones, 96% of them singletons; the top ten hold approximately 1.8%. Sample: peripheral blood mononuclear cells, taken before stem cell transplant. Receptor source: a woman aged 45-59 years with acute myeloid leukemia. Some clones in this sample may be carry-over from other donors' samples. CDR3s include the opening cysteine and the closing phenylalanine or tryptophan. The order of the fields is clone size, D gene, V gene, J gene, CDR3 protein, CDR3 DNA. The D gene is left open where the match is weak. Some rows mark clone size as missing; the rest say once, few, many or name a class of expanded clone.

once	TRBD1	TRBV19	TRBJ1-2	CASSIRTGNLPNYGYTF	TGTGCCAGTAGTATCCGGACAGGGAACCTACCTAACTATGGCTACACCTTC
-	TRBD1	TRBV18	TRBJ1-1	CASSPSTGERTEAFF	TGTGCCAGCTCACCAAGTACAGGGGAAAGGACTGAAGCTTTCTTT
-	TRBD2	TRBV29-1	TRBJ2-1	CSVEGSGRAFNEQFF	TGCAGCGTTGAAGGGAGCGGGAGGGCCTTCAATGAGCAGTTCTTC
-	TRBD1	TRBV7-3	TRBJ2-7	CASSPTGQGAFEQYF	TGTGCCAGCAGCCCCACGGGACAGGGGGCCTTCGAGCAGTACTTC
-	-	TRBV5-1	TRBJ2-7	CASSLVRGGSEQYF	TGCGCCAGCAGCTTGGTGCGGGGAGGTTCCGAGCAGTACTTC
-	TRBD2	TRBV28	TRBJ2-2	CASRGGAGGPPGELFF	TGTGCCAGCAGGGGTGGAGCGGGAGGGCCACCCGGGGAGCTGTTTTTT
-	TRBD1	TRBV7-2	TRBJ1-5	CASSFPRGTGDPQPQHF	TGTGCCAGCAGCTTCCCCCGCGGGACAGGGGATCCTCAGCCCCAGCATTTT
-	TRBD2	TRBV28	TRBJ2-7	CASSPPRTSGTYEQYF	TGTGCCAGCAGTCCTCCTAGGACTAGCGGGACGTACGAGCAGTACTTC
-	-	TRBV11-1	TRBJ2-5	CASSVTGHEQETQYF	TGTGCCAGCAGCGTCACCGGACACGAACAGGAGACCCAGTACTTC
-	TRBD2	TRBV11-2	TRBJ2-1	CASSYTSGGTGEQFF	TGTGCCAGCAGCTATACTAGCGGGGGAACAGGTGAGCAGTTCTTC
once	TRBD1	TRBV5-1	TRBJ2-5	CASSLKRGQGGETQYF	TGCGCCAGCAGCTTGAAGAGGGGGCAGGGTGGGGAGACCCAGTACTTC
-	TRBD1	TRBV28	TRBJ1-4	CASSSPTGGHEKLFF	TGTGCCAGCAGTTCCCCGACAGGGGGCCATGAAAAACTGTTTTTT
once	-	TRBV30	TRBJ1-1	CAWVMNTEAFF	TGTGCCTGGGTGATGAACACTGAAGCTTTCTTT
-	-	TRBV14	TRBJ1-1	CASSQGGVRTEAFF	TGTGCCAGCAGCCAGGGAGGGGTCAGAACTGAAGCTTTCTTT
-	TRBD1	TRBV13	TRBJ1-2	CASSPDREGIGYTF	TGTGCCAGCAGCCCGGACAGGGAAGGCATTGGCTACACCTTC
-	-	TRBV28	TRBJ2-7	CASNLGTTTYEQYF	TGTGCCAGCAACCTCGGGACAACGACCTACGAGCAGTACTTC
-	-	TRBV6-1	TRBJ1-5	CASSALTGPQEPQHF	TGTGCCAGCAGTGCCCTCACGGGCCCTCAGGAGCCCCAGCATTTT
-	-	TRBV5-1	TRBJ2-6	CASSLEGRSSSGANVLTF	TGCGCCAGCAGCTTGGAGGGCAGATCTAGCTCTGGGGCCAACGTCCTGACTTTC
-	TRBD1	TRBV27	TRBJ1-5	CASSKQGIQPQHF	TGTGCCAGCAGTAAACAGGGGATTCAGCCCCAGCATTTT
once	-	TRBV27	TRBJ2-7	CASSLGHTSYEQYF	TGTGCCAGCAGTTTAGGGCATACCTCCTACGAGCAGTACTTC
-	-	TRBV9	TRBJ2-7	CASSVGQKVPYEQYF	TGTGCCAGCAGCGTAGGGCAGAAAGTTCCCTACGAGCAGTACTTC
-	-	TRBV5-1	TRBJ2-5	CASSGGQLETQYF	TGCGCCAGCAGCGGTGGGCAGCTCGAAACCCAGTACTTC
-	-	TRBV5-4	TRBJ2-7	CASSLGQLRDSYEQYF	TGTGCCAGCAGCTTGGGCCAACTTAGAGACTCCTACGAGCAGTACTTC
-	-	TRBV28	TRBJ2-7	CASSPGRPYEQYF	TGTGCCAGCAGTCCCGGACGGCCCTACGAGCAGTACTTC
-	-	TRBV6-5	TRBJ1-2	CASSYRSPSYGYTF	TGTGCCAGCAGTTACCGGTCTCCAAGTTATGGCTACACCTTC
once	-	TRBV27	TRBJ1-5	CASSLRPSQSGNQPQHF	TGTGCCAGCAGTTTACGTCCCAGCCAATCAGGCAATCAGCCCCAGCATTTT
-	-	TRBV30	TRBJ1-2	CAWSRNRTPTNYGYTF	TGTGCCTGGAGCCGAAATCGGACACCGACTAACTATGGCTACACTTTC
-	-	TRBV20-1	TRBJ2-7	CSADRGYEQYF	TGCAGTGCGGACCGCGGCTACGAGCAGTACTTC
-	-	TRBV28	TRBJ1-1	CASRTQNTEAFF	TGTGCCAGCAGAACACAGAACACTGAAGCTTTCTTT
-	TRBD1	TRBV2	TRBJ2-1	CASRLTGALNEQFF	TGTGCCAGCAGGCTGACAGGGGCGCTCAATGAGCAGTTCTTC
once	-	TRBV25-1	TRBJ1-1	CASSRTVNTEAFF	TGTGCCAGCAGTCGGACAGTGAACACTGAAGCTTTCTTT
-	TRBD2	TRBV15	TRBJ2-7	CATSRDLVLAGDHEQYF	TGTGCCACCAGCAGAGATCTGGTCCTAGCGGGAGACCACGAGCAGTACTTC
-	TRBD1	TRBV18	TRBJ1-2	CASSLGTDFYGYTF	TGTGCCAGCTCACTCGGGACAGATTTCTATGGCTACACCTTC
-	TRBD2	TRBV25-1	TRBJ2-7	CASSGGLAGGYYEQYF	TGTGCCAGCAGTGGCGGACTAGCGGGGGGGTACTACGAGCAGTACTTC
-	TRBD1	TRBV6-5	TRBJ1-2	CASRRDREPGYTF	TGTGCCAGTCGCCGGGACAGGGAACCCGGCTACACCTTC